Detailed here is one T cell receptor (beta chain). No antigen is known for it. The sample belongs to a study of cytomegalovirus exposure and HLA in healthy donors. Study-level points and caveats: Presence/absence analyses supposed approximately even sequencing depth among donors. Judged likely to be a sequencing artifact was a cluster of highly shared sequence variants.

In the PCR, 60 Vbeta and 13 Jbeta primers were used. Authors' data handling: Later, tens of millions of unique TCR beta chains were counted in an analysis, and roughly 11 million of them were shared. Here immunoSEQ multiplex PCR was the method, and the copy in TCRdb shows in-frame clones only, minus some. V and J calls and clone size come straight from that table; D and trimming were deduced from the DNA. Of 140,000 or so clones listed, 70% to 80% are singletons. This CDR3 is built from 14 residues. CDR1 is MDHEN and CDR2 is SYDVKM in the germline V gene. Germline trimming cut 6 bases from V and 4 bases from J; bases unmatched to any gene: 8.

This chain uses TRBV28 with TRBJ1-1; 7 bases line up with TRBD1. Sequenced sample: PBMCs. The source is a woman aged 18-29 years in good health and CMV-seropositive. The CDR3 sequence: CASSPTGRVTEAFF. CDR3 bases: TGTGCCAGCAGCCCGACAGGGAGAGTCACTGAAGCTTTCTTT.